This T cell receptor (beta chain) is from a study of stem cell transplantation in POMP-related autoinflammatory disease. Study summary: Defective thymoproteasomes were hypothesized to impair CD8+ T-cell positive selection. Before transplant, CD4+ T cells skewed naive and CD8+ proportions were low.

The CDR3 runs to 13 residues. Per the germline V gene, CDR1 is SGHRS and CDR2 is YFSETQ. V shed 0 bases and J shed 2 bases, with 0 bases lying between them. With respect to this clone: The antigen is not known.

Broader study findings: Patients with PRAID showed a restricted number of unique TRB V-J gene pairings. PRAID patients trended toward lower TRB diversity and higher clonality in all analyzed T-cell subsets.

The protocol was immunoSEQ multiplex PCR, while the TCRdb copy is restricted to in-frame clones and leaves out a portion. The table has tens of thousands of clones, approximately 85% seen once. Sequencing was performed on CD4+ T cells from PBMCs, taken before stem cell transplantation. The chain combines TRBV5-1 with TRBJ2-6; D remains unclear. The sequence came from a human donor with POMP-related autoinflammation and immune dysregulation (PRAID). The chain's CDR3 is CASSLAGANVLTF. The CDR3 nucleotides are TGCGCCAGCAGCTTGGCTGGGGCCAACGTCCTGACTTTC.